This is a list of T cell receptor beta chains from one sample in a study of CD8+CD57+ T cells in acquired aplastic anemia. TCRdb recomputed calls from the reads with MiXCR, one row per CDR3 protein. Among 100,000 to 150,000 distinct CDR3 sequences, 50% to 70% were seen once, and the ten largest hold about 31%. The specimen was sorted CD4+, CD8+, or CD8+CD57+ T cells (not recorded which) from PBMCs. Receptor source: a human donor with aplastic anemia. Both conserved end residues are part of each CDR3. A D gene is named only where the DNA matches it firmly. Clone size is shown for a subset of rows, as once, few, many or a class of expanded clone.

TRBV11-1	TRBD1	-	TRBJ2-7	TGTGCCAGCAGCCCCACTGGGGGACAGGGGTTATACGAGCAGTACTTC	CASSPTGGQGLYEQYF
TRBV20-1	-	few	TRBJ2-7	TGCAGTGCTACACGAGACTCGCCGTGGGGGCACCCCACCTACGAGCAGTACTTC	CSATRDSPWGHPTYEQYF
TRBV7-7	TRBD2	many	TRBJ2-1	TGTGCTAGCAGCTTAGAGCTGCGGGGGGGCGGTGAGCAGTTCTTC	CASSLELRGGGEQFF
TRBV5-1	-	-	TRBJ2-4	TGCGCCAGCAGTGATGCCGGGCCCCAAAACATTCAGTACTTC	CASSDAGPQNIQYF
TRBV5-1	-	-	TRBJ2-2	TGCGCCAGCAGTTGGGGCCCGGGAAACAAGAACACCGGGGAGCTGTTTTTT	CASSWGPGNKNTGELFF
TRBV19	TRBD1	-	TRBJ1-4	TGTGCCAGTAGTGTCAGGGGGGAAAAACTGTTTTTT	CASSVRGEKLFF
TRBV9	-	-	TRBJ1-1	TGTGCCAGCAGCGCCGCATTGGGGTACACTGAAGCTTTCTTT	CASSAALGYTEAFF
TRBV5-1	-	once	TRBJ2-7	TGCGCCAGCAGCTTGGATGGGGGGAGGTACGAGCAGTACTTC	CASSLDGGRYEQYF
TRBV12-3/TRBV12-4	-	many	TRBJ2-7	TGTGCCAGCAGTCCTGACGGGACCTACGAGCAGTACTTC	CASSPDGTYEQYF
TRBV10-1	TRBD2	-	TRBJ2-1	TGCGCCAGCAGTGATTCTAGCGGTTACAATGAGCAGTTCTTC	CASSDSSGYNEQFF
TRBV19	TRBD2	many	TRBJ2-7	TGTGCCAGTAGTATTGTGAGAGGGGGACTAGCGGACTACGAGCAGTACTTC	CASSIVRGGLADYEQYF
TRBV9	-	-	TRBJ2-5	TGTGCCAGCAGCGTCACTAGCTCCGGCGAGACCCAGTACTTC	CASSVTSSGETQYF
TRBV28	TRBD1	-	TRBJ1-2	TGTGCCAGCCTACTCGCAGGGACAGACTATGGCTACACCTTC	CASLLAGTDYGYTF
TRBV5-1	-	-	TRBJ2-3	TGCGCCAGCAGCTTTACGAGAACAGGTAGCACAGATACGCAGTATTTT	CASSFTRTGSTDTQYF
TRBV9	-	-	TRBJ2-5	TGTGCCAGCAGCGTTCCGGGTGCCCAAGAGACCCAGTACTTC	CASSVPGAQETQYF